These 10 T cell receptor beta chains share one sample of origin, sequenced in a study of T-cell memory formation after mild COVID-19 (dated by TCRdb to the early 2020s). Libraries were prepared through 5' RACE. Sequencing took place on an Illumina NovaSeq 6000. In TCRdb, the public reads were trimmed at Q25 with fastp and aligned with MiXCR, with productive beta chains retained. Identical CDR3 proteins give one entry, which carries the most common genes and DNA. Here the sample has about 280,000 distinct CDR3 sequences; approximately 8.4% occur a single time. 20% to 25% of the sample comes from the top ten. The sequencing input was PBMCs or a T cell subset sorted from them (not recorded which). The receptors here all came from a man aged 18-30 years who had mild COVID-19 (a few samples of this study predate the infection). The sample titles of this study are shuffled in the database, so cell type and time point are left out; the donor was told from shared clones.

This clonotype was counted ten times or more. This rearrangement joins TRBV6-5 to TRBJ1-2, with D perhaps matching TRBD1 (5 bases). The V end lost 2 bases, the J end lost 7 bases, and 5 bases lay between the germline ends. This CDR3 spans 11 amino acids. In germline, CDR1 is MNHEY, CDR2 SVGAGI. The CDR3 region is CASSYRGGYTF. The CDR3 nucleotides are TGTGCCAGCAGTTACAGGGGTGGCTACACCTTC.

The V and J genes are TRBV7-9 and TRBJ2-7, with D possibly TRBD2 on 7 matching bases. V shed 1 base and J shed 7 bases, with 14 bases lying between them. CDR1 is SEHNR, CDR2 FQNEAQ, per germline (reference sequence). The CDR3 runs 14 residues. CDR3 protein: CASSLEGGSFEQYF. For the CDR3, the DNA is TGTGCCAGCAGCTTAGAGGGGGGGTCCTTTGAGCAGTACTTC. The variable domain in full, with the rest retrieved from reference TRBV7-9 and TRBJ2-7, is DTGVSQNPRHKITKRGQNVTFRCDPISEHNRLYWYRQTLGQGPEFLTYFQNEAQLEKSRLLSDRFSAERPKGSFSTLEIQRTEQGDSAMYLCASSLEGGSFEQYFGPGTRLTVT.

The V and J genes are TRBV7-2 and TRBJ1-4; D ambiguous. Germline V gives CDR1 SGHTA, CDR2 FQGNSA. There are 15 residues in the CDR3. Trimming took off 1 base at V and 5 bases at J, with 11 bases between the two ends. The CDR3 reads CASSLGGLQNEKLFF. The CDR3 region has the DNA TGTGCCAGCAGCTTAGGAGGGCTACAGAATGAAAAACTGTTTTTT.

In nucleotides, the CDR3 is TGCGCCAGCAGCCACCGACCGGACCAAGAGACCCAGTACTTC. This sequence encodes CASSHRPDQETQYF. The V call is TRBV4-1, the J call TRBJ2-5, with D unclear. CDR1 is MGHRA and CDR2 is YSYEKL in the germline V gene. CDR3 length: 14 residues. Trimming took 3 bases from V and 0 from J, leaving 8 bases between them.

This clonotype was picked up many times. The chain has TRBV4-3 and TRBJ2-3; a possible D gene is TRBD2 (5 bases). The CDR3 sequence is 13 residues long. Trimming took off 0 bases at V and 6 bases at J, with 7 bases between the two ends. The V gene's germline CDR1 is LGHNA and CDR2 YSLEER. In nucleotides, the CDR3 is TGCGCCAGCAGCCAAGATGGGGAGGATACGCAGTATTTT. Protein sequence: CASSQDGEDTQYF.

The table lists this clonotype with a few counts. The V and J genes are TRBV7-8 and TRBJ2-3, with a possible D match to TRBD2 (7 bases). With 4 bases removed from V and 4 bases from J, the gap between germline ends came to 12 bases. This CDR3 comprises 14 residues. In germline, CDR1 is SGHVS, CDR2 FQNEAQ. The CDR3 here is CASSSAGAPDTQYF. Here the CDR3 DNA reads TGTGCCAGCAGCTCGGCGGGGGCCCCAGATACGCAGTATTTT.

This clonotype was found many times. J is TRBJ1-2 and V is TRBV7-6, with D unclear. The CDR3 runs to 14 residues. Trimming shortened V by 4 bases and J by 5 bases, and 14 bases separated the two germline ends. Germline V gene lookup returns CDR1 SGHVS and CDR2 FNYEAQ. CDR3 sequence: CASSSLRSEYGYTF. Here the CDR3 DNA reads TGTGCCAGCAGCTCCTTGCGTTCGGAATATGGCTACACCTTC.

V and J are TRBV2 and TRBJ1-2, with 11 bases identical to TRBD1. The V gene's germline CDR1 is SNHLY and CDR2 FYNNEI. The CDR3 is 15 residues long. Trimming removed 5 bases from V and 5 bases from J; junction bases left unmatched: 7. CDR3 amino acids: CASSPGQGGTYGYTF. CDR3 DNA sequence: TGTGCCAGCAGTCCGGGACAGGGGGGAACTTATGGCTACACCTTC. Using reference TRBV2 and TRBJ1-2 for the parts outside the CDR3, the full variable domain is EPEVTQTPSHQVTQMGQEVILRCVPISNHLYFYWYRQILGQKVEFLVSFYNNEISEKSEIFDDQFSVERPDGSNFTLKIRSTKLEDSAMYFCASSPGQGGTYGYTFGSGTRLTVV.

The V and J genes are TRBV6-5 and TRBJ1-5; TRBD1 might be the D (6 bases). Between the trimmed V and J ends, which lost 6 bases and 3 bases, there was a span of 12 bases. The CDR3 runs to 14 residues. In germline, CDR1 is MNHEY, CDR2 SVGAGI. Written as DNA, the CDR3 is TGTGCCAGCAGACCCGGACAGCACAATCAGCCCCAGCATTTT. Translated: CASRPGQHNQPQHF.

The sample holds a few counts of this clonotype. The rearrangement links TRBV7-2 to TRBJ1-3; perhaps TRBD1 as D (6 bases). CDR3 length equals 16 residues. The ends were cut back, 3 bases at V and 4 bases at J, with 16 bases in the middle. The germline V gene has CDR1 SGHTA and CDR2 FQGNSA. The CDR3 DNA is TGTGCCAGCAGCTTCACTATCTCAGGGGTCGGAAACACCATATATTTT. This sequence encodes CASSFTISGVGNTIYF.